These 30 T cell receptor beta chains share one sample of origin, sequenced in a study of blood T cell repertoires in COVID-19. Clones were read by immunoSEQ multiplex PCR, and TCRdb kept only the in-frame ones, dropping some. Among roughly 160,000 clones listed, around 79% were seen once. Sequences were obtained from PBMCs or T cells enriched from blood (not recorded which). Receptor source: a man in his fifties who had recovered from COVID-19.

V usage is TRBV27 and J usage is TRBJ1-2; 9 bases line up with TRBD1. Germline V CDR1 and CDR2: MNHEY, SMNVEV (reference sequence). CDR3 length: 16 amino acids. Losses at the gene ends were 0 bases for V and 2 bases for J; bases not matched to a gene: 4. The CDR3 reads CASSLSGTGNNYGYTF. The DNA for the CDR3 is TGTGCCAGCAGTTTATCCGGGACAGGGAACAACTATGGCTACACCTTC.

The V call is TRBV5-1, the J call TRBJ1-5, with D uncertain. Trimming pared 5 bases from V and 1 base from J, leaving 10 bases between. Germline V gene lookup returns CDR1 SGHRS and CDR2 YFSETQ. This CDR3 has 14 residues. The CDR3 loop is CASRPTPSNQPQHF. The DNA of the CDR3 is TGCGCCAGCAGACCGACACCCAGCAATCAGCCCCAGCATTTT.

J is TRBJ2-5 and V is TRBV10-2; 8 positions agree with TRBD1. V lost 0 bases and J lost 3; bases outside the gene matches: 6. In germline, CDR1 is WSHSY, CDR2 SAAADI. The CDR3 covers 16 residues. CDR3 loop: CASSESSATGEETQYF. For the CDR3, the DNA is TGCGCCAGCAGTGAGTCGTCCGCGACAGGGGAAGAGACCCAGTACTTC.

The chain uses TRBV5-1 and TRBJ1-2; 9 bases agree with TRBD1. The CDR3 covers 15 residues. Trimming removed 4 bases from V and 7 bases from J; junction bases left unmatched: 11. Germline V gives CDR1 SGHRS, CDR2 YFSETQ. CDR3 loop: CASSTGDRVVAGYTF. The DNA of the CDR3 is TGCGCCAGCAGCACCGGGGACAGGGTAGTTGCTGGCTACACCTTC.

The genes are TRBV5-1 and TRBJ2-1, with TRBD1 as a possible D gene (6 bases). This CDR3 is 13 amino acids long. Between the trimmed V and J ends, which lost 4 bases and 2 bases, there was a span of 7 bases. Germline CDR1 SGHRS, CDR2 YFSETQ. CDR3 nucleotides: TGCGCCAGCAGCGGGACACCCTACAATGAGCAGTTCTTC. Its protein is CASSGTPYNEQFF.

This chain uses TRBV5-4 with TRBJ1-1; 10 bases map to TRBD1. With 7 bases clipped from V and 0 bases from J, the junction kept 9 bases outside the gene matches. Germline V CDR1 and CDR2: SGHNT, YYREEE (reference sequence). The length of the CDR3 is 16 residues. CDR3 DNA sequence: TGTGCCAGCGGAAGACAGGGGGCGGGGTTGAACACTGAAGCTTTCTTT. Encoded protein: CASGRQGAGLNTEAFF.

V usage is TRBV4-2 and J usage is TRBJ1-2; TRBD1 agrees at 8 bases. This CDR3 contains 16 residues. V lost 2 bases and J lost 4; bases outside the gene matches: 9. The V gene's germline CDR1 is LGHNA and CDR2 YNFKEQ. The CDR3: CASSQSPGTGLYGYTF. As DNA, the CDR3 is TGTGCCAGCAGCCAATCCCCCGGGACAGGCCTCTATGGCTACACCTTC.

Only one count was recorded for this clone. J is TRBJ1-2 and V is TRBV28; 9 bases line up with TRBD1. The CDR3 runs 15 residues. With V trimmed by 6 bases and J by 7 bases, 12 bases remained unmatched. CDR1 and CDR2 from the germline V gene are MDHEN and SYDVKM. The CDR3 region is CASRDAGTGLAGYTF. The CDR3 nucleotides read TGTGCCAGCAGAGACGCCGGGACAGGGTTGGCTGGCTACACCTTC.

The chain carries TRBV29-1 and TRBJ1-2; TRBD1 matches 8 bases. With 7 bases clipped from V and 4 bases from J, the junction kept 8 bases outside the gene matches. CDR3 length equals 13 residues. Per germline, CDR1 SQVTM and CDR2 ANQGSEA. The chain's CDR3 is CSALYRGSYGYTF. The DNA of the CDR3 is TGCAGCGCGCTTTACAGGGGGTCCTATGGCTACACCTTC.

V usage is TRBV11-2 and J usage is TRBJ1-2; perhaps TRBD1 as D (5 bases). Germline lookup yields CDR1 SGHAT and CDR2 FQNNGV. The V end was cut by 5 bases, the J end by 2 bases, with 15 bases between. The CDR3 is made up of 15 amino acids. The CDR3 DNA reads as TGTGCCAGCAGCGCATTGGCAGGGAACAACTATGGCTACACCTTC. It encodes CASSALAGNNYGYTF.

The chain uses TRBV11-2 and TRBJ2-3; weak D call: TRBD2 (6 bases). Germline V lookup: CDR1 SGHAT, CDR2 FQNNGV. There are 16 residues in the CDR3. V was clipped by 4 bases and J by 0 bases, with 14 bases between them. CDR3 region: CASSSRLVLSTDTQYF. CDR3 DNA sequence: TGTGCCAGCAGCTCCCGACTAGTCTTAAGCACAGATACGCAGTATTTT.

The V call is TRBV19, the J call TRBJ2-2; D might be TRBD1 (5 bases). V was shortened by 3 bases and J by 0 bases, with 14 bases between the two germline ends. The CDR3 has 17 residues. From germline, CDR1 is LNHDA and CDR2 SQIVND (reference sequence). This CDR3 reads CASSIWDTGANTGELFF. For the CDR3, the DNA is TGTGCCAGTAGTATCTGGGATACAGGCGCGAACACCGGGGAGCTGTTTTTT.

V is TRBV23-1 and J is TRBJ1-5, with TRBD1 as a possible D gene (6 bases). TRBV23-1 has ORF status, its function being uncertain. This CDR3 has 15 amino acids. Trimming took off 0 bases at V and 6 bases at J, with 12 bases between the two ends. CDR3 DNA sequence: TGCGCCAGCAGTCAATCGGGACAAATTTTTCAGCCCCAGCATTTT. Translation gives CASSQSGQIFQPQHF.

This sequence joins TRBV3-1 (or the pseudogene TRBV3-2) and TRBJ1-3; no clear D gene. Trimming shortened V by 5 bases and J by 4 bases, and 9 bases separated the two germline ends. Looked up from germline, CDR1 is LGHDT and CDR2 is YNNKEL (reference sequence). The CDR3 contains 13 residues. The CDR3 region is CASSTPLGNTIYF. The CDR3 bases are TGTGCCAGCAGCACACCACTAGGAAACACCATATATTTT.

The rearrangement links TRBV5-4 to TRBJ1-1, with D tentatively TRBD1 (5 bases). The germline V gene encodes CDR1 SGHNT and CDR2 YYREEE (reference sequence). This CDR3 is built from 13 residues. V was trimmed by 2 bases and J by 3 bases, leaving 8 bases between them. As DNA, the CDR3 is TGTGCCAGCAGCTTAGCCAGGGACACTGAAGCTTTCTTT. Translated, it gives CASSLARDTEAFF.

This rearrangement joins TRBV19 to TRBJ2-7; the D is unclear. Trimming removed 3 bases from V and 1 base from J, with 10 bases in between. The CDR3 sequence is 14 residues long. Germline CDR1 reads LNHDA; CDR2 reads SQIVND (reference sequence). The CDR3 reads CASSIQPRSYEQYF. CDR3 in DNA: TGTGCCAGTAGTATTCAACCTCGGTCCTACGAGCAGTACTTC.

The chain carries TRBV11-3 and TRBJ2-7, with unresolved D. The CDR3 is made up of 15 amino acids. Germline CDR1 SGHNT, CDR2 YENEEA. The V end lost 1 base, the J end lost 1 base, and 11 bases lay between the germline ends. CDR3 in amino acids: CASSLGGTGSYEQYF. In DNA form, the CDR3 reads TGTGCCAGCAGCTTAGGAGGCACCGGATCCTACGAGCAGTACTTC. The complete variable domain, with remaining parts taken from reference TRBV11-3 and TRBJ2-7, reads EAGVVQSPRYKIIEKKQPVAFWCNPISGHNTLYWYLQNLGQGPELLIRYENEEAVDDSQLPKDRFSAERLKGVDSTLKIQPAELGDSAVYLCASSLGGTGSYEQYFGPGTRLTVT.

The CDR3 protein is CASGFPGTDTQYF. The CDR3 region has the DNA TGTGCTAGTGGTTTCCCGGGCACAGATACGCAGTATTTT. V gene TRBV12-5 combines with J gene TRBJ2-3; unclear D gene. The CDR3 consists of 13 residues. Germline lookup yields CDR1 LGHNT and CDR2 FRNRAP. V gave up 3 bases and J gave up 1 base, with 5 bases separating them.

The genes are TRBV6-5 and TRBJ2-6; TRBD2 might be the D (5 bases). V was pared by 2 bases and J by 0 bases, with 5 bases between. The germline CDR1 and CDR2 sequences are MNHEY and SVGAGI. This CDR3 region has 15 residues. CDR3 in DNA: TGTGCCAGCAGTTACGAGGGCTCTGGGGCCAACGTCCTGACTTTC. Amino acid sequence: CASSYEGSGANVLTF.

This clone was observed once. The gene calls are TRBV29-1 and TRBJ2-2, with 10 bases lining up with TRBD1. V dropped 7 bases and J dropped 4; count of bases not matched to a gene: 6. The CDR3 is made up of 14 amino acids. The germline CDR1 and CDR2 sequences are SQVTM and ANQGSEA. CDR3 residues: CSGGQGGSTGELFF. In DNA, the CDR3 is TGCAGCGGTGGACAGGGGGGAAGCACCGGGGAGCTGTTTTTT.

V usage is TRBV3-1 (or the pseudogene TRBV3-2) and J usage is TRBJ1-1; D might be TRBD1 (6 bases). Trimming took off 3 bases at V and 1 base at J, with 9 bases between the two ends. The CDR3 runs to 14 residues. CDR1 is LGHDT, CDR2 YNNKEL, per germline (reference sequence). CDR3 amino acids: CASSQGHANTEAFF. CDR3 coding DNA: TGTGCCAGCAGCCAGGGACACGCGAACACTGAAGCTTTCTTT.

V and J are TRBV5-4 and TRBJ1-1; D is ambiguous. V was pared by 0 bases and J by 0 bases, with 12 bases between. CDR1 and CDR2 from the germline V gene are SGHNT and YYREEE (reference sequence). This CDR3 has 16 residues. CDR3 bases: TGTGCCAGCAGCTTGGGATTACAGCCAATGAACACTGAAGCTTTCTTT. Residues: CASSLGLQPMNTEAFF.

This chain links TRBV27 with TRBJ1-4; the match to TRBD1 covers 7 bases. The junction had 8 bases not matched to a gene; V was cut back by 2 bases and J by 8 bases. CDR3 length equals 15 residues. The germline CDR1 and CDR2 sequences are MNHEY and SMNVEV (reference sequence). CDR3 nucleotide sequence: TGTGCCAGCAGTTTACGGGGACAGAGCCCGGAAAAACTGTTTTTT. Encoded protein: CASSLRGQSPEKLFF. The complete variable domain, with remaining parts taken from reference TRBV27 and TRBJ1-4, reads EAQVTQNPRYLITVTGKKLTVTCSQNMNHEYMSWYRQDPGLGLRQIYYSMNVEVTDKGDVPEGYKVSRKEKRNFPLILESPSPNQTSLYFCASSLRGQSPEKLFFGSGTQLSVL.

This sequence joins TRBV5-1 and TRBJ1-2; D remains ambiguous. Trimming cost V 0 bases and J 14 bases, with 14 bases left between them. The CDR3 is 12 residues long. CDR1 is SGHRS and CDR2 is YFSETQ in the germline V gene. This chain's CDR3 is CASSLDSGVRTF. The CDR3 DNA reads as TGCGCCAGCAGCTTGGATAGCGGAGTGAGGACCTTC.

The gene calls are TRBV2 and TRBJ1-6; no definite D call. This CDR3 is built from 14 residues. Germline V gene lookup returns CDR1 SNHLY and CDR2 FYNNEI. Trimming removed 1 base at V and 8 bases at J, with 9 bases between. CDR3 sequence (DNA): TGTGCCAGCAGTGAAGACAAATTCTATTCACCCCTCCACTTT. Its translation: CASSEDKFYSPLHF.

This clone was detected a few times. The rearrangement joins TRBV7-9 to TRBJ2-1; 9 bases agree with TRBD2. CDR1 SEHNR and CDR2 FQNEAQ come from the germline V gene (reference sequence). The V segment lost 5 bases and the J segment 5 bases; nucleotides outside the gene matches: 10. The CDR3 loop spans 16 amino acids. CDR3 bases: TGTGCCAGCAGCGGATCGTTTAGCGGGAGCGACAATGAGCAGTTCTTC. The encoded protein is CASSGSFSGSDNEQFF.

V and J are TRBV3-1 (or the pseudogene TRBV3-2) and TRBJ2-1, with 9 bases aligning to TRBD2. The V gene end was trimmed by 2 bases and the J gene end by 9 bases; junction bases not matched to a gene: 8. Germline-derived CDR1 and CDR2 are LGHDT and YNNKEL (reference sequence). This CDR3 region has 15 residues. CDR3 amino acids: CASSQLNSGSVEQFF. CDR3 in DNA: TGTGCCAGCAGCCAACTGAATAGCGGGAGTGTTGAGCAGTTCTTC.

The CDR3 region has the DNA TGTGCCAGCAGCCCCGGGACTACCCCGGCAGATACGCAGTATTTT. Its translation is CASSPGTTPADTQYF. The V gene is TRBV7-9, the J gene TRBJ2-3; 7 nucleotides align to TRBD2. V shed 5 bases and J 4 bases; nucleotides not matched to a gene: 9. The CDR3 is made up of 15 amino acids. Germline V gives CDR1 SEHNR, CDR2 FQNEAQ (reference sequence).

The chain joins TRBV10-1 to TRBJ2-1; 8 nucleotides line up with TRBD2. The CDR3 extends over 17 amino acids. CDR1 and CDR2 from the germline V gene are WNHNN and SYGVQD (reference sequence). Unmatched junction bases numbered 11, after V lost 2 bases and J lost 5 bases. The chain's CDR3 is CASSETASGRSNNEQFF. Written as DNA, the CDR3 is TGCGCCAGCAGTGAGACCGCCAGCGGGAGAAGTAACAATGAGCAGTTCTTC.

The sample holds one count of this clone. This chain connects TRBV6-4 to TRBJ1-1; D ambiguous. Germline V gene data show CDR1 as MRHNA and CDR2 as SNTAGT. The germline V and J ends were trimmed by 3 bases and 10 bases, with 9 bases remaining between them. The CDR3 is made up of 11 amino acids. The CDR3 nucleotides are TGTGCCAGCAGTGAGGCGGGAAGAGCTTTCTTT. Translation: CASSEAGRAFF.